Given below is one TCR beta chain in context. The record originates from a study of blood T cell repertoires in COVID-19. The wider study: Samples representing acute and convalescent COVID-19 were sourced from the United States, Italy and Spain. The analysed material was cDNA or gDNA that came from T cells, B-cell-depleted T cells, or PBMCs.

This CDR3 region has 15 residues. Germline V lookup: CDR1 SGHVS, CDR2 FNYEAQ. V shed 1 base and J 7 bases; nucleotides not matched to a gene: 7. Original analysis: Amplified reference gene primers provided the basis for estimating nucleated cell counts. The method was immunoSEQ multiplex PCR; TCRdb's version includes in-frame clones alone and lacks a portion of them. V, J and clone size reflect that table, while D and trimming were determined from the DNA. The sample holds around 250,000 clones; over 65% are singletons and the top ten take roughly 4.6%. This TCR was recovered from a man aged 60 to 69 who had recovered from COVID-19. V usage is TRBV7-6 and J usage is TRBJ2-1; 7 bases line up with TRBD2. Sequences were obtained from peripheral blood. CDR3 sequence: CASSLEAGAKNEQFF. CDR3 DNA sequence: TGTGCCAGCAGCTTAGAGGCGGGAGCAAAAAATGAGCAGTTCTTC.